This T cell receptor (beta chain) stems from a study of CD8 T cells in Susac syndrome. CDR3 length: 15 amino acids. V shed 0 bases and J shed 7 bases, with 18 bases lying between them. Germline loops: CDR1 SQVTM, CDR2 ANQGSEA. Random hexamers served to reverse transcribe roughly 0.5 to 1 ug RNA. TCRdb analysed the immunoSEQ multiplex PCR reads with MiXCR anew, one entry per CDR3 protein. This repertoire shows some 200,000 distinct CDR3 sequences, 90% to 97% found once; its top ten account for around 0.092%. The rearrangement links TRBV29-1 to TRBJ2-5; maybe TRBD1 (5 bases). The source is a human donor with Susac syndrome. Sequences were obtained from CD4+ T cells from PBMCs. The CDR3 coding sequence is TGCAGCGTTGAAGATCAAGGGCAGGGCAGGTTGACCCAGTACTTC. It specifies CSVEDQGQGRLTQYF.